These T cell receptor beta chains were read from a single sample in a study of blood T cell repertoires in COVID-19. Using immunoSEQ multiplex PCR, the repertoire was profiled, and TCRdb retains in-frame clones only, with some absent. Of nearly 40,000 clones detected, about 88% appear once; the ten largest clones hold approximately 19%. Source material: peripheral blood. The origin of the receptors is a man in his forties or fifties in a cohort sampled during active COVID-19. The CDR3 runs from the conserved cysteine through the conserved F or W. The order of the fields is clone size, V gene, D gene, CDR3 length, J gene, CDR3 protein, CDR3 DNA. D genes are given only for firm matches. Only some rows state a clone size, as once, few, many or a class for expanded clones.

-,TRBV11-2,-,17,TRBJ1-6,CASSLFRLKGLDSPLHF,TGTGCCAGCAGCTTATTTCGGTTAAAAGGACTGGATTCACCCCTCCACTTT
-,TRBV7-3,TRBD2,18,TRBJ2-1,CASSLTRASGSSRNEQFF,TGTGCCAGCAGCTTAACCAGGGCTAGCGGGAGCTCGAGGAATGAGCAGTTCTTC
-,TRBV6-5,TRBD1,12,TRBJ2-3,CASSPTGTGQYF,TGTGCCAGCAGTCCTACCGGGACAGGGCAGTATTTT
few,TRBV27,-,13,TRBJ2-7,CASSFGRGNEQYF,TGTGCCAGCAGTTTCGGCAGGGGAAACGAGCAGTACTTC
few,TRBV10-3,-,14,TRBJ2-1,CALAASEQTDEQFF,TGTGCCCTGGCGGCTAGCGAACAGACCGATGAGCAGTTCTTC
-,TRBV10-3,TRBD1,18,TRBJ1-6,CAISESAGGPFRAPPLHF,TGTGCCATCAGTGAGTCGGCAGGGGGCCCTTTCCGCGCGCCACCCCTCCACTTT
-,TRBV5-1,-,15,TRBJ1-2,CASSLAGEGNYGYTF,TGCGCCAGCAGCTTGGCCGGGGAGGGAAACTATGGCTACACCTTC
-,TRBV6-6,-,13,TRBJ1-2,CASSATGGFGYTF,TGTGCCAGCAGTGCGACGGGAGGCTTTGGCTACACCTTC
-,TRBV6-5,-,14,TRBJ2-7,CASSYGGESYEQYF,TGTGCCAGCAGTTACGGCGGGGAGTCGTACGAGCAGTACTTC
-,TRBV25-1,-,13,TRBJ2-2,CASSELWGEELFF,TGTGCCAGCAGTGAATTATGGGGCGAGGAGCTGTTTTTT
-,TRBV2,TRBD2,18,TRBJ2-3,CASSGDPKAGPSTDTQYF,TGTGCCAGCAGTGGGGACCCAAAAGCGGGGCCTAGCACAGATACGCAGTATTTT
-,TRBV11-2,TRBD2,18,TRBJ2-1,CASSLIAGGPILPHEQFF,TGTGCCAGCAGCCTAATAGCGGGAGGGCCTATCCTCCCACATGAGCAGTTCTTC
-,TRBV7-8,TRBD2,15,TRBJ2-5,CASSNPSGSSETQYF,TGTGCCAGCAGCAATCCTAGCGGGAGTTCAGAGACCCAGTACTTC
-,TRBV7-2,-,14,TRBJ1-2,CASSVDSANYGYTF,TGTGCCAGCAGCGTCGACAGCGCTAACTATGGCTACACCTTC
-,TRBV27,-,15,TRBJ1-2,CASSLRGTAAYGYTF,TGTGCCAGCAGTTTACGGGGAACAGCTGCCTATGGCTACACCTTC
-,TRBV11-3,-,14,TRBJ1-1,CASSLSGANTEAFF,TGTGCCAGCAGCCTCAGCGGAGCTAACACTGAAGCTTTCTTT
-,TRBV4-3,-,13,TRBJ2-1,CASSQGRRGFEFF,TGCGCCAGCAGCCAAGGTCGGCGGGGCTTCGAGTTCTTC
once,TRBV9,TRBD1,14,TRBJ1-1,CASSVQGANTEAFF,TGTGCCAGCAGCGTGCAGGGGGCCAACACTGAAGCTTTCTTT
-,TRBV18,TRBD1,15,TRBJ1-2,CASSLRQGANYGYTF,TGTGCCAGCTCACTTCGACAGGGGGCTAACTATGGCTACACCTTC
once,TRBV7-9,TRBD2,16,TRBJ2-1,CASSLPSGRAPNEQFF,TGTGCCAGCAGCTTACCTAGCGGGAGGGCCCCCAATGAGCAGTTCTTC
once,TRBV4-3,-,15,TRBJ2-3,CASSQDVSGVRTQYF,TGCGCCAGCAGCCAAGATGTGAGCGGTGTCAGAACGCAGTATTTT
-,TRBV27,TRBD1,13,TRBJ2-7,CASSPRTGYEQYF,TGTGCCAGCAGTCCCCGGACAGGATACGAGCAGTACTTC
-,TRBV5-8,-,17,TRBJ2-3,CASSLVSEGPSTDTQYF,TGTGCCAGCAGCTTGGTCTCAGAGGGCCCATCCACAGATACGCAGTATTTT
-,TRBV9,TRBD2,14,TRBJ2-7,CASSVAGLADEQYF,TGTGCCAGCAGCGTAGCAGGACTAGCGGACGAGCAGTACTTC
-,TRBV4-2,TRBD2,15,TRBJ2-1,CASRTSGSSYNEQFF,TGTGCCAGCAGGACAAGCGGGAGTTCCTACAATGAGCAGTTCTTC
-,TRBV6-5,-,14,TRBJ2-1,CASILAAGWNEQFF,TGTGCCAGCATATTGGCGGCAGGGTGGAATGAGCAGTTCTTC
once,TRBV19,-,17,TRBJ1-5,CASNGDVPSPYNQPQHF,TGTGCCAGTAACGGGGATGTACCCTCCCCTTACAATCAGCCCCAGCATTTT
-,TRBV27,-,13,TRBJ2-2,CASSSTGPGELFF,TGTGCCAGCAGTTCCACAGGACCCGGGGAGCTGTTTTTT
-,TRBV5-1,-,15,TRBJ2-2,CASMPSGQNTGELFF,TGCGCCAGCATGCCGTCGGGACAGAACACCGGGGAGCTGTTTTTT
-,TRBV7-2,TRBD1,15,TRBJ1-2,CASSHSPGQEYGYTF,TGTGCCAGCAGCCACAGCCCGGGACAGGAATATGGCTACACCTTC
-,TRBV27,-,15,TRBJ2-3,CASGGWGGLTDTQYF,TGTGCCAGCGGGGGCTGGGGGGGCCTCACAGATACGCAGTATTTT
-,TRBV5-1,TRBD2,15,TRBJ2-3,CASSLSGGQADTQYF,TGCGCCAGCAGCTTGTCGGGGGGGCAGGCAGATACGCAGTATTTT
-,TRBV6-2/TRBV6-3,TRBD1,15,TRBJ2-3,CASSYRSGGTDTQYF,TGTGCCAGCAGTTACCGTTCAGGGGGTACAGATACGCAGTATTTT
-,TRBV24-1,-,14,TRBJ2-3,CATSDRPSTDTQYF,TGTGCCACCAGCGACAGGCCTAGCACAGATACGCAGTATTTT
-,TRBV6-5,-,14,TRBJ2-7,CASRGGAHAIKQYF,TGTGCCAGCAGGGGGGGGGCCCACGCTATCAAGCAGTACTTC
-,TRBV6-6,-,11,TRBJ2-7,CAALRGNEQYF,TGTGCCGCCCTTAGGGGGAACGAGCAGTACTTC
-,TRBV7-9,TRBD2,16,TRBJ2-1,CASSPTASGAGNEQFF,TGTGCCAGCAGCCCGACTGCTAGCGGGGCTGGGAATGAGCAGTTCTTC
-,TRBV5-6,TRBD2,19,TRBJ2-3,CASSCPFGKREVYTDTQYF,TGTGCCAGCAGCTGCCCATTCGGGAAGCGGGAGGTCTACACAGATACGCAGTATTTT
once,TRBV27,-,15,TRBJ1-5,CASSTQGDGDQPQHF,TGTGCCAGCAGTACACAGGGTGATGGGGATCAGCCCCAGCATTTT
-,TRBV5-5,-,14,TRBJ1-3,CASSPWGKRNTIYF,TGTGCCAGCAGCCCCTGGGGCAAACGAAACACCATATATTTT
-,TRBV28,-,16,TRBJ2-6,CASSLFGGSGANVLTF,TGTGCCAGCAGTTTATTCGGCGGCTCTGGGGCCAACGTCCTGACTTTC
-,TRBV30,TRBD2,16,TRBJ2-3,CAWEEGTSGYTDTQYF,TGTGCCTGGGAAGAGGGGACTAGCGGGTACACAGATACGCAGTATTTT
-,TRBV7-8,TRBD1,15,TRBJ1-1,CASSSRTGTTTEAFF,TGTGCCAGCAGCTCCCGGACAGGGACAACGACTGAAGCTTTCTTT